This T cell receptor beta chain derives from a study of T cell responses to AZD1222 COVID-19 vaccine. Overall study: Second doses that came at about 4 or about 12 weeks were put together.

Profiled with immunoSEQ multiplex PCR; TCRdb holds only in-frame clones, not every one. The repertoire has around 160,000 clones, about 93% of them found once; the top ten carry about 1.9%. V trimming: 4 bases; J trimming: 9 bases; junction bases outside the gene matches: 6. The CDR3 consists of 14 residues. CDR1 is MGHDK and CDR2 is SYGVNS in the germline V gene. This specimen was peripheral blood, taken on day 0 of AZD1222 vaccination. The J gene is TRBJ1-6, the V gene TRBV25-1, with 7 bases lining up with TRBD1. The receptor was isolated from an adult in good health. CDR3 region: CASSAYRGGSPLHF. In nucleotides, the CDR3 is TGTGCCAGCAGTGCCTACAGGGGTGGTTCACCCCTCCACTTT. Complete variable domain (other parts from reference TRBV25-1 and TRBJ1-6): EADIYQTPRYLVIGTGKKITLECSQTMGHDKMYWYQQDPGMELHLIHYSYGVNSTEKGDLSSESTVSRIRTEHFPLTLESARPSHTSQYLCASSAYRGGSPLHFGNGTRLTVT.